One sample yielded the 9 T cell receptor beta chains listed below, sequenced in a study of blood T cell repertoires in COVID-19. The method was immunoSEQ multiplex PCR; TCRdb's version includes in-frame clones alone and lacks a portion of them. The top ten clones hold about 0.8% of a sample with roughly 250,000 clones, 85% to 90% of them seen once. Sample: peripheral blood. The receptor source for this set is a young man with acute or convalescent COVID-19.

The chain is built from TRBV6-1 and TRBJ1-1; 8 bases align to TRBD1. Germline CDR1 and CDR2: MNHNS and SASEGT. V lost 3 bases to trimming and J lost 3 bases; unmatched junction nucleotides: 3. The CDR3 runs to 14 residues. CDR3 nucleotide sequence: TGTGCCAGCAGTGACAGGGGGCGGGACACTGAAGCTTTCTTT. Its protein is CASSDRGRDTEAFF.

The chain couples TRBV5-1 to TRBJ2-7, with D hard to call. CDR3 length: 14 residues. Germline CDR1 and CDR2: SGHRS and YFSETQ. The V gene lost 0 bases and the J gene lost 3 bases, with 10 bases spanning the gap. The CDR3 DNA follows: TGCGCCAGCAGCTTGGCCATCCAGAACTACGAGCAGTACTTC. Translated: CASSLAIQNYEQYF.

The chain employs TRBV6-5 and TRBJ1-1; 8 bases are shared with TRBD1. The CDR3 runs 14 residues. The trim removed 6 bases at V and 7 bases at J, leaving 10 bases unmatched. The germline V gene encodes CDR1 MNHEY and CDR2 SVGAGI. The CDR3 loop is CASSAARGPGEAFF. The DNA for the CDR3 is TGTGCCAGCAGCGCAGCCAGGGGGCCTGGTGAAGCTTTCTTT.

This clone was counted a single time. The chain uses TRBV5-1 and TRBJ1-2; perhaps TRBD1 as D (6 bases). Trimming shortened V by 0 bases and J by 0 bases, and 9 bases separated the two germline ends. Germline V gene lookup returns CDR1 SGHRS and CDR2 YFSETQ. The CDR3 is 15 amino acids. The CDR3 nucleotides are TGCGCCAGCAGCTTGGACTGGGGGCCTAACTATGGCTACACCTTC. This encodes CASSLDWGPNYGYTF.

The chain links TRBV11-2 to TRBJ2-1; TRBD2 is a possible D gene (5 bases). Germline V gives CDR1 SGHAT, CDR2 FQNNGV. V was pared by 0 bases and J by 14 bases, with 14 bases between. The length of the CDR3 is 13 residues. The CDR3 reads CASSLDRTQREFF. The CDR3 region has the DNA TGTGCCAGCAGCTTAGACAGAACACAGAGGGAGTTCTTC.

This clone was found once. Here the CDR3 DNA reads TGTGCCAGCTGCCCCGGGACAGGGAATCAGCCCCAGCATTTT. This encodes CASCPGTGNQPQHF. The genes are TRBV6-5 and TRBJ1-5; 9 bases agree with TRBD1. The CDR3 length is 14 residues. The junction had 6 bases not matched to a gene; V was cut back by 8 bases and J by 4 bases. The germline V gene encodes CDR1 MNHEY and CDR2 SVGAGI.

The count of this clone is one. The gene calls are TRBV20-1 and TRBJ1-1; D call uncertain. Trimming cost V 8 bases and J 5 bases, with 9 bases left between them. Germline V gene sequence: CDR1 DFQATT, CDR2 SNEGSKA (reference sequence). This CDR3 is 10 amino acids long. CDR3 region: CSTKRTEAFF. The CDR3, as DNA: TGCAGTACTAAGAGGACTGAAGCTTTCTTT.

This clone was found once. The J gene is TRBJ2-7, the V gene TRBV5-1, with TRBD1 identical over 12 bases. This CDR3 is 15 amino acids long. The germline V gene has CDR1 SGHRS and CDR2 YFSETQ. V dropped 1 base and J dropped 6; count of bases not matched to a gene: 5. The CDR3 nucleotides are TGCGCCAGCAGCTTGTACCCGGGACAGGGGGCCGAGCAGTACTTC. Protein sequence: CASSLYPGQGAEQYF.

This clone was seen only once. The CDR3 loop reads CSVEDRRKYINGYTF. DNA for the CDR3: TGCAGCGTTGAAGATAGGAGAAAGTACATCAATGGCTACACCTTC. The V call is TRBV29-1, the J call TRBJ1-2; D unresolved. The V gene lost 0 bases and the J gene lost 6 bases, with 17 bases spanning the gap. The CDR3 sequence is 15 residues long. Germline CDR1 and CDR2: SQVTM and ANQGSEA.